These 24 T cell receptor beta chains originate from one sample sequenced in a study of T cell responses to AZD1222 COVID-19 vaccine. The protocol was immunoSEQ multiplex PCR, while the TCRdb copy is restricted to in-frame clones and leaves out a portion. Counted here are 120,000 to 150,000 clones, about 88% occurring once; the ten biggest clones make up approximately 5.1%. This specimen consisted of peripheral blood, obtained on day 0 of AZD1222 vaccination. These receptors were obtained from an adult in good health.

This clone was counted a single time. V is TRBV2 and J is TRBJ1-5; 8 nucleotides match TRBD1. The germline gives CDR1 SNHLY, CDR2 FYNNEI. V trimming: 2 bases; J trimming: 6 bases; junction bases outside the gene matches: 3. This CDR3 comprises 14 residues. The CDR3 bases are TGTGCCAGCAGTGAACAGGGGGCGAGTCAGCCCCAGCATTTT. This gives the protein CASSEQGASQPQHF.

The gene calls are TRBV19 and TRBJ2-7; 8 bases fit TRBD1. The CDR3 is made up of 13 amino acids. With V trimmed by 6 bases and J by 2 bases, 3 bases remained unmatched. Germline assignment: CDR1 LNHDA and CDR2 SQIVND (reference sequence). The CDR3 nucleotides read TGTGCCAGTAGAGGACAGGGAGCCTACGAGCAGTACTTC. Translating gives CASRGQGAYEQYF. Full variable domain (remainder filled in from reference TRBV19 and TRBJ2-7): DGGITQSPKYLFRKEGQNVTLSCEQNLNHDAMYWYRQDPGQGLRLIYYSQIVNDFQKGDIAEGYSVSREKKESFPLTVTSAQKNPTAFYLCASRGQGAYEQYFGPGTRLTVT.

This clone was picked up one time. The V gene is TRBV4-3, the J gene TRBJ1-6; TRBD1 aligns across 10 bases. Germline V gives CDR1 LGHNA, CDR2 YSLEER. CDR3 length: 15 amino acids. The J segment lost 9 bases and the V segment lost 4 bases, leaving 6 bases of the junction unmatched. CDR3 nucleotides: TGCGCCAGCAGCCGGGACAGGGGTCGGGGTTCACCCCTCCACTTT. Encoded protein: CASSRDRGRGSPLHF.

V is TRBV7-2 and J is TRBJ2-7, with D possibly matching TRBD1 (6 bases). CDR1 and CDR2 from the germline V gene are SGHTA and FQGNSA. The CDR3 loop spans 15 amino acids. Trimming pared 5 bases from V and 5 bases from J, leaving 19 bases between. The CDR3 here is CASSPQGPRYHEQYF. In DNA, the CDR3 is TGTGCCAGCAGCCCCCAGGGGCCTAGATATCACGAGCAGTACTTC.

J is TRBJ1-5 and V is TRBV23-1; 9 nucleotides agree with TRBD1. TRBV23-1 qualifies as an ORF whose function is uncertain. The V gene end was trimmed by 4 bases and the J gene end by 2 bases; junction bases not matched to a gene: 9. The CDR3 contains 17 residues. CDR3 residues: CASSRTGGGLGNQPQHF. DNA for the CDR3: TGCGCCAGCAGTCGAACAGGGGGCGGATTAGGCAATCAGCCCCAGCATTTT.

V usage is TRBV9 and J usage is TRBJ2-7, with a tentative D call TRBD2 (6 bases). CDR3 length equals 16 residues. V shed 0 bases and J shed 2 bases, with 15 bases lying between them. In germline, CDR1 is SGDLS, CDR2 YYNGEE. The chain's CDR3 is CASSVEGTGGAYEQYF. CDR3 DNA: TGTGCCAGCAGCGTAGAGGGTACAGGCGGGGCCTACGAGCAGTACTTC.

This chain joins TRBV5-1 and TRBJ2-7; possibly TRBD1 for D (5 bases). The CDR3 extends over 15 amino acids. CDR1 and CDR2 (germline): SGHRS, YFSETQ. Trimming took off 0 bases at V and 3 bases at J, with 13 bases between the two ends. CDR3: CASSLGGRGGYEQYF. CDR3 sequence (DNA): TGCGCCAGCAGCTTGGGTGGTAGGGGTGGCTACGAGCAGTACTTC.

The chain uses TRBV28 and TRBJ1-2, with D uncertain. V was shortened by 7 bases and J by 4 bases, with 10 bases between the two germline ends. CDR1 MDHEN and CDR2 SYDVKM come from the germline V gene. CDR3 length: 12 amino acids. CDR3 coding DNA: TGTGCCAGCACCACAAAGGGCTATGGCTACACCTTC. It encodes CASTTKGYGYTF.

The rearrangement joins TRBV11-2 to TRBJ2-3; D possibly corresponds to TRBD2 (6 bases). Germline V gives CDR1 SGHAT, CDR2 FQNNGV. CDR3 length: 17 residues. V lost 0 bases to trimming and J lost 5 bases, with 18 bases between them. The CDR3: CASSLDALAQWGDTQYF. The CDR3 DNA is TGTGCCAGCAGCTTAGATGCCCTAGCGCAGTGGGGAGATACGCAGTATTTT. Full variable domain (rest looked up from reference TRBV11-2 and TRBJ2-3): EAGVAQSPRYKIIEKRQSVAFWCNPISGHATLYWYQQILGQGPKLLIQFQNNGVVDDSQLPKDRFSAERLKGVDSTLKIQPAKLEDSAVYLCASSLDALAQWGDTQYFGPGTRLTVL.

V usage is TRBV7-2 and J usage is TRBJ1-1, with D tentatively TRBD1 (5 bases). This CDR3 is 16 amino acids long. Germline CDR1 is SGHTA and CDR2 is FQGNSA. Between the trimmed V and J ends, which lost 4 bases and 1 base, there was a span of 16 bases. The CDR3 spells CASSSPGGGANTEAFF. The CDR3 nucleotides read TGTGCCAGCAGCTCCCCTGGAGGCGGGGCGAACACTGAAGCTTTCTTT.

The genes are TRBV29-1 and TRBJ1-3; D ambiguous. The CDR3 totals 14 residues. With 7 bases removed from V and 0 bases from J, the gap between germline ends came to 13 bases. Per the germline V gene, CDR1 is SQVTM and CDR2 is ANQGSEA. The CDR3 loop reads CSAFVRASGNTIYF. DNA of the CDR3: TGCAGCGCTTTTGTGAGGGCCTCTGGAAACACCATATATTTT.

The CDR3 coding sequence is TGTGCCAGCAGGAGAACAGCCTCCTACAATGAGCAGTTCTTC. Translation: CASRRTASYNEQFF. The chain joins TRBV27 to TRBJ2-1, with D hard to call. The CDR3 totals 14 residues. In germline, CDR1 is MNHEY, CDR2 SMNVEV (reference sequence). Trimming left V 6 bases short and J 0 bases short, with 9 bases between.

V usage is TRBV28 and J usage is TRBJ1-5, with 7 bases aligning to TRBD1. J gave up 3 bases and V 4 bases, and 9 bases lay outside the gene matches. CDR1 MDHEN and CDR2 SYDVKM come from the germline V gene. The CDR3 is 16 amino acids. In nucleotides, the CDR3 is TGTGCCAGCAGTTCCGGACAGGCCCATCTCAATCAGCCCCAGCATTTT. Amino acid sequence: CASSSGQAHLNQPQHF.

This chain uses TRBV4-3 with TRBJ1-4; 8 bases are shared with TRBD1. The CDR3 covers 15 residues. Germline CDR1 and CDR2: LGHNA and YSLEER. Trimming removed 4 bases from V and 8 bases from J; junction bases left unmatched: 9. CDR3 DNA sequence: TGCGCCAGCAGCCTCAGACAGGGGTTAGGAGAAAAACTGTTTTTT. As protein: CASSLRQGLGEKLFF.

V gene TRBV5-1 combines with J gene TRBJ2-7; D is ambiguous. Between the trimmed V and J ends, which lost 3 bases and 3 bases, there was a span of 10 bases. The CDR3 has 13 amino acids. Per germline, CDR1 SGHRS and CDR2 YFSETQ. The DNA of the CDR3 is TGCGCCAGCAGCTGGGATATTTACTACGAGCAGTACTTC. Translation: CASSWDIYYEQYF.

This chain uses TRBV7-2 with TRBJ1-2; 11 nucleotides match TRBD1. CDR1 SGHTA and CDR2 FQGNSA come from the germline V gene. With 5 bases clipped from V and 4 bases from J, the junction kept 12 bases outside the gene matches. The CDR3 loop spans 17 amino acids. CDR3 coding DNA: TGTGCCAGCAGCCTACGGGACAGGGGGATTTATAGCTATGGCTACACCTTC. Protein sequence: CASSLRDRGIYSYGYTF.

The rearrangement uses TRBV28 and TRBJ1-5; 11 positions match TRBD1. CDR3 size: 16 residues. Germline V gene sequence: CDR1 MDHEN, CDR2 SYDVKM. Germline trimming cut 3 bases from V and 5 bases from J; bases unmatched to any gene: 6. The CDR3 here is CASSFWGQGVDQPQHF. The CDR3 bases are TGTGCCAGCAGTTTTTGGGGACAGGGGGTGGATCAGCCCCAGCATTTT.

The genes are TRBV5-4 and TRBJ1-2; D is perhaps TRBD1 (6 bases). CDR3 size: 14 residues. The germline V and J ends were trimmed by 3 bases and 6 bases, with 15 bases remaining between them. Per the germline V gene, CDR1 is SGHNT and CDR2 is YYREEE (reference sequence). CDR3 residues: CASSSRQEGHGYTF. CDR3 DNA sequence: TGTGCCAGCAGCTCACGACAGGAGGGACATGGCTACACCTTC.

The chain employs TRBV2 and TRBJ2-7; TRBD2 might be the D (6 bases). Trimming took 8 bases from V and 3 from J, leaving 8 bases between them. Germline CDR1 is SNHLY and CDR2 is FYNNEI. The CDR3 consists of 11 residues. CDR3 sequence: CASSGGYEQYF. In DNA, the CDR3 is TGTGCCAGCTCCGGGGGCTACGAGCAGTACTTC.

The gene calls are TRBV6-2 or TRBV6-3 and TRBJ1-2, with 8 bases fitting TRBD1. Trimming at V came to 4 bases and at J to 4 bases, leaving 14 bases not matched to a gene. The CDR3 extends over 17 amino acids. CDR1 and CDR2 from the germline V gene are MNHEY and SVGEGT. The DNA of the CDR3 is TGTGCCAGCAGTTGGGCCCCGGGACAGGAGTCTCGCTATGGCTACACCTTC. This codes for CASSWAPGQESRYGYTF.

The chain uses TRBV29-1 and TRBJ1-4; D may be TRBD1 (6 bases). Trimming took 7 bases from V and 5 from J, leaving 14 bases between them. The CDR3 consists of 13 residues. Germline V gene lookup returns CDR1 SQVTM and CDR2 ANQGSEA. In DNA form, the CDR3 reads TGCAGCGCTCACCAGGGGCCAAATGAAAAACTGTTTTTT. It specifies CSAHQGPNEKLFF.

This chain's CDR3 is CASSRDNNQPQHF. CDR3 in DNA: TGTGCCAGCAGCAGAGATAATAATCAGCCCCAGCATTTT. The chain couples TRBV9 to TRBJ1-5; no definite D call. The CDR3 runs to 13 residues. Germline V gives CDR1 SGDLS, CDR2 YYNGEE. The V end was cut by 4 bases, the J end by 4 bases, with 9 bases between.

The chain is built from TRBV18 and TRBJ2-7; no definite D call. Trimming left V 2 bases short and J 0 bases short, with 8 bases between. Germline CDR1 reads KGHSH; CDR2 reads LQKENI. The CDR3 runs to 14 residues. The chain's CDR3 is CASSPTTNSYEQYF. The CDR3 nucleotides read TGTGCCAGCTCACCAACGACAAACTCCTACGAGCAGTACTTC.

The gene calls are TRBV6-2 or TRBV6-3 and TRBJ1-5; 9 nucleotides line up with TRBD1. CDR3 length: 17 amino acids. The germline V gene has CDR1 MNHEY and CDR2 SVGEGT. The V segment lost 2 bases and the J segment 4 bases; nucleotides outside the gene matches: 9. CDR3 residues: CASSYRIGQGTNQPQHF. DNA for the CDR3: TGTGCCAGCAGTTACCGAATAGGACAGGGGACGAATCAGCCCCAGCATTTT.